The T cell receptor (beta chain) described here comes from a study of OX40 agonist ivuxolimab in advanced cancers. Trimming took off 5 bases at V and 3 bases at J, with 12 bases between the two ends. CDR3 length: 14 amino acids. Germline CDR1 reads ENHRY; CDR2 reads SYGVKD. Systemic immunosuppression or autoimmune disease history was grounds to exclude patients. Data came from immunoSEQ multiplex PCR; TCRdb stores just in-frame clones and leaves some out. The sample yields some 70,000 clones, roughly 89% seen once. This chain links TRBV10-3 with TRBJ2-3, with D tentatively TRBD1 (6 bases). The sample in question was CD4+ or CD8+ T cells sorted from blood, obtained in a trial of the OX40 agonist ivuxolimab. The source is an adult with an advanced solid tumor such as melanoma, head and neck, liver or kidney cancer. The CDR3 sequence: CAISIGGGTDTQYF. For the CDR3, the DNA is TGTGCCATCAGTATTGGGGGCGGGACAGATACGCAGTATTTT.